This TCR beta chain was captured by sequencing in a study of T cell repertoires in cytomegalovirus infection. On the study more broadly: Through public TCR beta signatures, both CMV infection and matching HLA type were indicated.

This clonotype came up many times. What it binds is not known. The CDR3 sequence is 13 residues long. The germline CDR1 and CDR2 sequences are SGHVS and FQNEAQ. The V gene lost 0 bases and the J gene lost 1 base, with 4 bases spanning the gap. General study findings and limits: CMV carriers with the relevant HLA were identified by cumulative public TCR beta family frequency. What dominated the ex vivo response were HLA-C-restricted CMV-specific TCR beta clonotypes.

TCRdb ran MiXCR on the reads and lists one entry per CDR3 protein. The sample contains fewer than 550,000 distinct CDR3 sequences, roughly 10% of which appear only once. Sequencing was performed on PBMCs. The V gene is TRBV7-8, the J gene TRBJ2-7, with D hard to call. The source is a human donor in good health (CMV status not recorded). Some clones in this sample may be carry-over from other donors' samples. CDR3 protein: CASSLAESYEQYF. CDR3 coding DNA: TGTGCCAGCAGCTTAGCGGAATCCTACGAGCAGTACTTC.